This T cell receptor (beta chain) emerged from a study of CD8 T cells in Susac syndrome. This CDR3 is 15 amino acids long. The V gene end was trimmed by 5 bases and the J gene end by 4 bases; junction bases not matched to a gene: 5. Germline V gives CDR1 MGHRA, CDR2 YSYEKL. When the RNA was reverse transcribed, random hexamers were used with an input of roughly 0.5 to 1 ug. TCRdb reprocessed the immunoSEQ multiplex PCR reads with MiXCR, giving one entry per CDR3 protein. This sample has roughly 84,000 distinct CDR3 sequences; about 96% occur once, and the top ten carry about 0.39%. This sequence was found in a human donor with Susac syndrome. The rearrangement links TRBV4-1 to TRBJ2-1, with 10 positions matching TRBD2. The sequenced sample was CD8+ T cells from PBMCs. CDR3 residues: CASSVAGGLYNEQFF. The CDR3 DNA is TGCGCCAGCAGCGTAGCGGGGGGCCTTTACAATGAGCAGTTCTTC.